This TCR beta chain was sequenced during a study of response to subunit inactivated influenza vaccine. Each CDR3 protein gets one entry after TCRdb re-called the RT-PCR reads with MiXCR. The profile shows hundreds of thousands of distinct CDR3 sequences, about 15% of them singletons. Germline assignment: CDR1 SGDLS and CDR2 YYNGEE. The V and J ends lost 4 bases and 6 bases, in that order; junction bases with no gene match: 10. The CDR3 length is 15 residues. The J gene is TRBJ2-3, the V gene TRBV9, with 8 bases lining up with TRBD2. This sample comprised PBMCs from blood, obtained around 14 days before vaccination. The clonotype comes from a man aged 50-60 years who received an inactivated influenza vaccine. CDR3 in DNA: TGTGCCAGCAGCCGGTGGCGGGGGGAATCGGATACGCAGTATTTT. Translated: CASSRWRGESDTQYF. Looking up the rest from reference TRBV9 and TRBJ2-3 gives the full variable domain: DSGVTQTPKHLITATGQRVTLRCSPRSGDLSVYWYQQSLDQGLQFLIQYYNGEERAKGNILERFSAQQFPDLHSELNLSSLELGDSALYFCASSRWRGESDTQYFGPGTRLTVL.